Presented here are 11 T cell receptor beta chains from one specimen sequenced in a study of T cell repertoires in cytomegalovirus infection. TCRdb processed the reads anew with MiXCR; each CDR3 protein has one entry. This sample has approximately 500,000 distinct CDR3 sequences; roughly 10% occur once, and the top ten carry about a tenth. Material: PBMCs. The receptor set was obtained from a human donor in good health (CMV status not recorded). Some clones in this sample may be carry-over from other donors' samples.

This clonotype was observed at least ten times. The chain is built from TRBV28 and TRBJ1-5; D perhaps matches TRBD1 (6 bases). The CDR3 extends over 16 amino acids. Trimming left V 3 bases short and J 5 bases short, with 17 bases between. CDR1 is MDHEN and CDR2 is SYDVKM in the germline V gene. CDR3 sequence (DNA): TGTGCCAGCAGTTTCAGCTCCCGGGCAGGGGATCAGCCCCAGCATTTT. Translation gives CASSFSSRAGDQPQHF.

This clonotype showed up many times. In DNA form, the CDR3 reads TGTGCCAGCAGCGGGGATAACTATGGCTACACCTTC. It encodes CASSGDNYGYTF. J is TRBJ1-2 and V is TRBV7-9, with no clear D. Trimming pared 5 bases from V and 1 base from J, leaving 5 bases between. Germline V lookup: CDR1 SEHNR, CDR2 FQNEAQ (reference sequence). CDR3 length equals 12 residues.

Points on this clonotype: A single base separates this from a much larger clone, so it may be a read error. The chain couples TRBV3-1 to TRBJ2-7; 7 bases are a match to TRBD1. Trimming removed 4 bases from V and 2 bases from J; junction bases left unmatched: 2. The CDR3 has 13 residues. Germline V gives CDR1 LGHDT, CDR2 YNNKEL (reference sequence). The CDR3 DNA follows: TGTGCCAGCAGCCCCCAGGGGGCCTACGAGCAGTACTTC. Translated, it gives CASSPQGAYEQYF.

The chain uses TRBV14 and TRBJ2-1; D is ambiguous. V was shortened by 0 bases and J by 4 bases, with 13 bases between the two germline ends. The CDR3 covers 16 residues. Germline CDR1 SGHDN, CDR2 FVKESK. CDR3 bases: TGTGCCAGCAGCCAAGATGTGGCGACCCCGTACAATGAGCAGTTCTTC. Its protein product is CASSQDVATPYNEQFF. The full variable domain, with the rest looked up from reference TRBV14 and TRBJ2-1, is EAGVTQFPSHSVIEKGQTVTLRCDPISGHDNLYWYRRVMGKEIKFLLHFVKESKQDESGMPNNRFLAERTGGTYSTLKVQPAELEDSGVYFCASSQDVATPYNEQFFGPGTRLTVL.

At least ten counts were recorded for this clonotype. This chain uses TRBV7-2 with TRBJ2-1; D remains unclear. The V gene's germline CDR1 is SGHTA and CDR2 FQGNSA. The V end lost 4 bases, the J end lost 15 bases, and 13 bases lay between the germline ends. The CDR3 loop spans 11 amino acids. CDR3 DNA: TGTGCCAGCAGCTCCGGGCTAGGAGCGTTCTTC. Translation: CASSSGLGAFF.

This clonotype was recorded a few times. V and J are TRBV6-4 and TRBJ1-2; 7 bases line up with TRBD1. CDR3 length: 13 amino acids. CDR1 and CDR2 (germline): MRHNA, SNTAGT. V shed 2 bases and J 8 bases; nucleotides not matched to a gene: 5. CDR3 amino acids: CASSDGQARGYTF. The CDR3 bases are TGTGCCAGCAGTGACGGACAGGCGAGAGGCTACACCTTC.

This clonotype was counted ten times or more. The rearrangement links TRBV2 to TRBJ2-4; a weak D match, TRBD1 (5 bases). CDR3 length: 13 amino acids. V lost 2 bases to trimming and J lost 7 bases, with 9 bases between them. Looked up from germline, CDR1 is SNHLY and CDR2 is FYNNEI. The DNA for the CDR3 is TGTGCCAGCAGTGAAAGACAGCTCAACATTCAGTACTTC. Amino acid sequence: CASSERQLNIQYF.

This clonotype has ten or more counts. The chain combines TRBV27 with TRBJ1-1, with no clear D. The germline V and J ends were trimmed by 3 bases and 4 bases, with 9 bases remaining between them. Germline assignment: CDR1 MNHEY and CDR2 SMNVEV (reference sequence). The CDR3 spans 13 residues. CDR3 coding DNA: TGTGCCAGCAGTTTGAACGAAGGCACTGAAGCTTTCTTT. It translates to CASSLNEGTEAFF.

This clonotype was recorded many times. The rearrangement joins TRBV4-2 to TRBJ2-1; 9 nucleotides align to TRBD2. This CDR3 comprises 18 residues. Germline assignment: CDR1 LGHNA and CDR2 YNFKEQ. V lost 0 bases and J lost 4; bases outside the gene matches: 10. CDR3 nucleotide sequence: TGTGCCAGCAGCCAAGATAGGCATAGCGGGGGCCGATACAATGAGCAGTTCTTC. This sequence encodes CASSQDRHSGGRYNEQFF.

This clonotype was detected many times. The chain carries TRBV7-6 and TRBJ2-3; D not resolved. V lost 3 bases and J lost 10, with 8 bases in between. CDR1 SGHVS and CDR2 FNYEAQ come from the germline V gene. This CDR3 contains 11 residues. The CDR3 DNA reads TGTGCCAGCAGCTTTGGAGAGGCGCAGTATTTT. Translated: CASSFGEAQYF.

CDR3 amino acids: CAISELTGLNYGYTF. CDR3 nucleotides: TGTGCCATCAGTGAGTTAACAGGGCTTAACTATGGCTACACCTTC. The V and J genes are TRBV10-3 and TRBJ1-2; D might be TRBD1 (6 bases). Germline V gives CDR1 ENHRY, CDR2 SYGVKD. This CDR3 has 15 residues. V gave up 1 base and J gave up 1 base, with 10 bases separating them.